This entry describes one T cell receptor beta chain. The sample is drawn from a study of Ad26.COV2.S vaccination and SARS-CoV-2 variants. Deletions cut 5 bases from V and 0 bases from J, with 23 bases between. The CDR3 spans 18 residues. CDR1 and CDR2 from the germline V gene are SEHNR and FQNEAQ (reference sequence). Measured with immunoSEQ multiplex PCR; TCRdb has only the in-frame clones, and not every one. Among just over 350,000 clones, about 91% were seen once, and the ten largest hold about 3.8%. The sequences come from peripheral blood, collected after recovery from COVID-19. The chain couples TRBV7-9 to TRBJ2-7; D is possibly TRBD1 or TRBD2 (5 bases each). This TCR derives from a human donor who had recovered from COVID-19. The CDR3 here is CASSASLPGTRSSYEQYF. In DNA form, the CDR3 reads TGTGCCAGCAGCGCATCACTTCCCGGGACGAGAAGCTCCTACGAGCAGTACTTC. Together with reference TRBV7-9 and TRBJ2-7, the CDR3 gives the full variable domain: DTGVSQNPRHKITKRGQNVTFRCDPISEHNRLYWYRQTLGQGPEFLTYFQNEAQLEKSRLLSDRFSAERPKGSFSTLEIQRTEQGDSAMYLCASSASLPGTRSSYEQYFGPGTRLTVT.